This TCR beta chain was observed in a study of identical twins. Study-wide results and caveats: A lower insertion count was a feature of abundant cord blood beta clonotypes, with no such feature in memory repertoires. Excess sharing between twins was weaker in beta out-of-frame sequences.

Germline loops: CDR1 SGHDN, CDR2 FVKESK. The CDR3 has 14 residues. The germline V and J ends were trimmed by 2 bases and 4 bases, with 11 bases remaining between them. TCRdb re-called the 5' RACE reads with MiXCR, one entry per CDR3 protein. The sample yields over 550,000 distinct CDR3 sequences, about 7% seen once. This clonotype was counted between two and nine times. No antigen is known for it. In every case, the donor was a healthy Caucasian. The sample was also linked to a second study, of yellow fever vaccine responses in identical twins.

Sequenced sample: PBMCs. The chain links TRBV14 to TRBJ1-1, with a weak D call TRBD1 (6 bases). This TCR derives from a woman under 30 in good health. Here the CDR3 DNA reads TGTGCCAGCAGCCAATTGGGGGGCAGCACTGAAGCTTTCTTT. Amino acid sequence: CASSQLGGSTEAFF. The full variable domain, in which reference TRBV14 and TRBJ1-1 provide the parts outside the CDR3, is EAGVTQFPSHSVIEKGQTVTLRCDPISGHDNLYWYRRVMGKEIKFLLHFVKESKQDESGMPNNRFLAERTGGTYSTLKVQPAELEDSGVYFCASSQLGGSTEAFFGQGTRLTVV.